These 5 T cell receptor beta chains came from one sample sequenced in a study of T-cell reconstitution after alpha-beta-depleted transplantation in children. A library of TCRbeta sequences, prepared with unique molecular identifiers, was generated. Each CDR3 protein is one row after TCRdb ran MiXCR on the PCR reads. The sample has around 300,000 distinct CDR3 sequences; roughly 8.2% are singletons. Their antigens remain unidentified. Whole-study findings and limits: One year post-transplant, T-cell counts and diversity were largely derived from T cells produced anew.

The source material was peripheral blood, sampled 360 days after TCRalphabeta/CD19-depleted stem cell transplant. Receptor source: a female patient aged 2-10 years who had a stem cell transplant for Fanconi anemia, so the T cells may come from the graft donor.

Of note for this clonotype: At one of its ends the junction is not consistent with the germline gene, which may arise from a read error. The rearrangement uses TRBV11-3 and TRBJ2-1; either TRBD1 or TRBD2 may supply D (5 bases each). CDR1 SGHNT and CDR2 YENEEA come from the germline V gene. The CDR3 has 13 residues. The CDR3 DNA reads TGTGCCAGCAGCGGGGGTCCGTACAATGAGCAGTTGTTC. Amino acid sequence: CASSGGPYNEQLF.

V and J are TRBV27 and TRBJ1-6, with D unresolved. Germline V lookup: CDR1 MNHEY, CDR2 SMNVEV (reference sequence). The CDR3 extends over 14 amino acids. Trimming cost V 6 bases and J 7 bases, with 13 bases left between them. The CDR3 loop reads CASRRGGSNSPLHF. In DNA form, the CDR3 reads TGTGCCAGCAGAAGAGGAGGGTCCAATTCACCCCTCCACTTT.

Many counts were recorded for this clonotype. The rearrangement uses TRBV28 and TRBJ1-5; 8 positions agree with TRBD1. Germline CDR1 is MDHEN and CDR2 is SYDVKM. Trimming removed 2 bases from V and 5 bases from J; junction bases left unmatched: 2. CDR3 length: 14 residues. This CDR3 reads CASSLGTGYQPQHF. The CDR3 bases are TGTGCCAGCAGTTTAGGGACAGGATATCAGCCCCAGCATTTT.

The sample holds many counts of this clonotype. The chain uses TRBV29-1 and TRBJ1-2; D is unresolved. CDR3 size: 14 residues. CDR1 and CDR2 from the germline V gene are SQVTM and ANQGSEA. The V end lost 6 bases, the J end lost 2 bases, and 16 bases lay between the germline ends. CDR3 in amino acids: CSVLGLGLNYGYTF. The CDR3 region has the DNA TGCAGCGTCCTAGGCCTGGGTTTGAACTATGGCTACACCTTC.

In its sample, this clonotype was seen a few times. CDR3 protein: CASTTQVGELAAGRETQYF. CDR3 DNA sequence: TGTGCCAGCACAACTCAAGTGGGCGAACTAGCGGCTGGTCGGGAGACCCAGTACTTC. J is TRBJ2-5 and V is TRBV25-1; 8 nucleotides line up with TRBD2. The CDR3 extends over 19 amino acids. J lost 5 bases, V lost 7 bases, and 24 bases had no gene match. Germline CDR1 MGHDK, CDR2 SYGVNS.